This TCR beta chain stems from a study of cytomegalovirus exposure and HLA in healthy donors. With 4 bases clipped from V and 2 bases from J, the junction kept 8 bases outside the gene matches. The CDR3 covers 15 residues. Germline V gene data show CDR1 as MDHEN and CDR2 as SYDVKM. PCR employed 60 Vbeta and 13 Jbeta primers. In the original workflow: A later analysis tallied some 80 million unique TCR beta chains, some 12 million of them shared. Libraries were prepared by immunoSEQ multiplex PCR; TCRdb keeps only in-frame clonotypes and omits some of them. The DNA gave D and trimming, while V, J and clone size come from that table. Of about 170,000 clones in the sample, roughly 80% were seen once. With respect to this clone: The target antigen is unknown.

General study points: In a later analysis, at a false discovery rate of 0.05, under 20,000 TCR beta sequences matched HLA alleles. Most TCR beta V segments were productive about 87% or about 30% of the time in an earlier analysis. Presence/absence analyses took donor sequencing depth as roughly uniform.

The V call is TRBV28, the J call TRBJ2-7; 7 bases align to TRBD1. Sequenced input: PBMCs. This TCR derives from a male donor in good health and CMV-seronegative. This CDR3 reads CASSSPVQGAYEQYF. The CDR3 DNA is TGTGCCAGCAGTTCGCCCGTCCAGGGGGCCTACGAGCAGTACTTC.